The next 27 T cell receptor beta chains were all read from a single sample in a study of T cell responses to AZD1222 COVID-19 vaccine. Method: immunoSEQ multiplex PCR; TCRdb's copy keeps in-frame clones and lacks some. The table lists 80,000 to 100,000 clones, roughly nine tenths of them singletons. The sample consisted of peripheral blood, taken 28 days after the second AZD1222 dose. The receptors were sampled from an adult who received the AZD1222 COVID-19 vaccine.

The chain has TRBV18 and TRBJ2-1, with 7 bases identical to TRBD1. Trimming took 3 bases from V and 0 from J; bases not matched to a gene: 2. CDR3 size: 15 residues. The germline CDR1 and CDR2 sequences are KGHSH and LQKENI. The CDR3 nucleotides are TGTGCCAGCTCACCCTGGGACAGCTCCTACAATGAGCAGTTCTTC. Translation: CASSPWDSSYNEQFF.

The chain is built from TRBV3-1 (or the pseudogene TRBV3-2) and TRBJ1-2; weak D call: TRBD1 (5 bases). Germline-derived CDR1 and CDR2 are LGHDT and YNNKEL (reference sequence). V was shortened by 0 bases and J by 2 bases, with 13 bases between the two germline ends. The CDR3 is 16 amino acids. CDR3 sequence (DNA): TGTGCCAGCAGCCAAGATAAGAGACAGATCAACTATGGCTACACCTTC. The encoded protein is CASSQDKRQINYGYTF.

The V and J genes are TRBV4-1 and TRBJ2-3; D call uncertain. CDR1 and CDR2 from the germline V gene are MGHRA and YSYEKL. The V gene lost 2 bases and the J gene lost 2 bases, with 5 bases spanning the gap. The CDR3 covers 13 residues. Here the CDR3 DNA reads TGCGCCAGCAGCCAACCAGACACAGATACGCAGTATTTT. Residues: CASSQPDTDTQYF.

The CDR3 DNA follows: TGTGCCAGCAGCACAGGACAATCCTACAATGAGCAGTTCTTC. Its protein product is CASSTGQSYNEQFF. The rearrangement links TRBV7-2 to TRBJ2-1; the D gene is possibly TRBD1 (5 bases). Trimming stripped 5 bases from V and 1 base from J, with 9 bases between. CDR1 is SGHTA and CDR2 is FQGNSA in the germline V gene. The CDR3 covers 14 residues.

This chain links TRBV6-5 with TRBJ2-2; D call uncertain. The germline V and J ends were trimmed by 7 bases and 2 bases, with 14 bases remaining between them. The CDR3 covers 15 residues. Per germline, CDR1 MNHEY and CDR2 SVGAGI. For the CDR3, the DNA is TGTGCCAGCAACGTATTCAATTACAACACCGGGGAGCTGTTTTTT. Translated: CASNVFNYNTGELFF.

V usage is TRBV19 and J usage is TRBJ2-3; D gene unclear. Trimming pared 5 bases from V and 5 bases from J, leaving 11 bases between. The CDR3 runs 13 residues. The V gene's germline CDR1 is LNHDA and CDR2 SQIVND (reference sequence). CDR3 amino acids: CASSDQTRDTQYF. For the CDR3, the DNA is TGTGCCAGTAGTGATCAGACGAGAGATACGCAGTATTTT.

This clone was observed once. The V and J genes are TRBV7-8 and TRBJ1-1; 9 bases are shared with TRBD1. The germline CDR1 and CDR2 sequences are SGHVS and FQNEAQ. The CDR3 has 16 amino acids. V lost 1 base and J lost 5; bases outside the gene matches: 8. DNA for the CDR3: TGTGCCAGCAGCTTAGGCCTGGGACAGGGAAGGACTGAAGCTTTCTTT. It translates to CASSLGLGQGRTEAFF. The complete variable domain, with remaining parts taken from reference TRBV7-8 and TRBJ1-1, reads GAGVSQSPRYKVAKRGQDVALRCDPISGHVSLFWYQQALGQGPEFLTYFQNEAQLDKSGLPSDRFFAERPEGSVSTLKIQRTQQEDSAVYLCASSLGLGQGRTEAFFGQGTRLTVV.

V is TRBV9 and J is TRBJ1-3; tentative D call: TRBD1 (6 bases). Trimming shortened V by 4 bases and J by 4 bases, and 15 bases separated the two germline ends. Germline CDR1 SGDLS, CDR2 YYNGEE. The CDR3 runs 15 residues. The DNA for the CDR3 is TGTGCCAGCAGCCCCCAAGGGGGGTTAGGAAACACCATATATTTT. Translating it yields CASSPQGGLGNTIYF.

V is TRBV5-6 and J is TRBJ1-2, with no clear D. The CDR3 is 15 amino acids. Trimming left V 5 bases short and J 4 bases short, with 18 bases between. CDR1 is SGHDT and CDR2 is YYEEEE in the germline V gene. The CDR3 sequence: CASSQQSAGGYGYTF. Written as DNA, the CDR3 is TGTGCCAGCAGTCAACAGTCGGCAGGAGGCTATGGCTACACCTTC.

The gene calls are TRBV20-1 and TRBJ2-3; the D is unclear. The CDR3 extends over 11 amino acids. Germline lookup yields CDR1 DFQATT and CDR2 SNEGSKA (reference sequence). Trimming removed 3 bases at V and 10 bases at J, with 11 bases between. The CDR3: CSASVQLAQYF. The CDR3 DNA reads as TGCAGTGCTAGCGTCCAGCTTGCGCAGTATTTT.

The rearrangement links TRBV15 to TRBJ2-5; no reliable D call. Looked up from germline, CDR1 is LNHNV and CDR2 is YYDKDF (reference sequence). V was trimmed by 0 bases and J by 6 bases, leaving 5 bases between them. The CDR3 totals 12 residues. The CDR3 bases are TGTGCCACCAGCAGAGAAGCGAAGACCCAGTACTTC. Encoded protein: CATSREAKTQYF.

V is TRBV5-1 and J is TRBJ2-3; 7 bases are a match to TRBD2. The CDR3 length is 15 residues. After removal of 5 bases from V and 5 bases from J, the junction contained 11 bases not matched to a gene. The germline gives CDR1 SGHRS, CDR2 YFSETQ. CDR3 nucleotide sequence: TGCGCCAGCAGGGGCGGTACGGGGGGAGGAGATACGCAGTATTTT. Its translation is CASRGGTGGGDTQYF.

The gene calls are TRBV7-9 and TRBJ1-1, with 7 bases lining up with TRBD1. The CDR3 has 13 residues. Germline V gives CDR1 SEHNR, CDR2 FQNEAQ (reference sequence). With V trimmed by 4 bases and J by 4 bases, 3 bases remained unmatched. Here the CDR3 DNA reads TGTGCCAGCAGCTCCCAGGGGGGCACTGAAGCTTTCTTT. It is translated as CASSSQGGTEAFF.

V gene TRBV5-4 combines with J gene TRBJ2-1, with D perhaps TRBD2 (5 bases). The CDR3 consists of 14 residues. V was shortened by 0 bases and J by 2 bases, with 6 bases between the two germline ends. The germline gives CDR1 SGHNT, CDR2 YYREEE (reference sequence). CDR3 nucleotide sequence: TGTGCCAGCAGCTTGGGAGGGCCCTACAATGAGCAGTTCTTC. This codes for CASSLGGPYNEQFF. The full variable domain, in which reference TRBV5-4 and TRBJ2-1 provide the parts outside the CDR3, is ETGVTQSPTHLIKTRGQQVTLRCSSQSGHNTVSWYQQALGQGPQFIFQYYREEENGRGNFPPRFSGLQFPNYSSELNVNALELDDSALYLCASSLGGPYNEQFFGPGTRLTVL.

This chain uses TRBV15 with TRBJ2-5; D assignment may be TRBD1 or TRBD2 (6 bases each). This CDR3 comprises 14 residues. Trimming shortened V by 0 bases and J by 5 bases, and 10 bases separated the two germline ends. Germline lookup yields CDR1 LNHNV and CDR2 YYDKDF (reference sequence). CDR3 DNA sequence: TGTGCCACCAGCAGAGATAGGGGGGAGGAGACCCAGTACTTC. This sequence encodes CATSRDRGEETQYF.

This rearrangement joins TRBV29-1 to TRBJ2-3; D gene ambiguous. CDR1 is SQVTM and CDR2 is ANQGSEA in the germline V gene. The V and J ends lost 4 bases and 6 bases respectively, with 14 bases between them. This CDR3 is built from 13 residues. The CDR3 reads CSVGASIRDTQYF. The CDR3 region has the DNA TGCAGCGTTGGCGCTTCTATACGCGATACGCAGTATTTT.

The CDR3 spells CASSLTIGNLKEQYF. The CDR3 DNA sequence: TGTGCCAGCAGCTTAACGATAGGGAACCTTAAGGAGCAGTACTTC. This chain links TRBV7-3 with TRBJ2-7; D ambiguous. The germline V gene encodes CDR1 SGHTA and CDR2 FQGTGA. V gave up 0 bases and J gave up 7 bases, with 16 bases separating them. The CDR3 contains 15 residues.

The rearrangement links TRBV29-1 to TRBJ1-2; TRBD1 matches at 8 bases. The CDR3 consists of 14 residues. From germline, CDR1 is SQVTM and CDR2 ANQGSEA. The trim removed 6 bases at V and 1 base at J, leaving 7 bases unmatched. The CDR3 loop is CSVRRQGNNYGYTF. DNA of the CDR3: TGCAGCGTCCGACGACAGGGGAATAACTATGGCTACACCTTC.

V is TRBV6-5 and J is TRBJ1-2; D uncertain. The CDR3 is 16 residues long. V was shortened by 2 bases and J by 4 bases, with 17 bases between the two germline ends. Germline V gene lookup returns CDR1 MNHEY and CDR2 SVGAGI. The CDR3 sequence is CASSYDGIGVIYGYTF. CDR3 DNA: TGTGCCAGCAGTTACGATGGTATCGGGGTGATCTATGGCTACACCTTC.

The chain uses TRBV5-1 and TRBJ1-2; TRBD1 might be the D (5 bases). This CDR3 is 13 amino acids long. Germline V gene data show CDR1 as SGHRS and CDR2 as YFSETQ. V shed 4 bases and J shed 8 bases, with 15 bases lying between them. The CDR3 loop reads CASSPDSGRGYTF. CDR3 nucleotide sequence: TGCGCCAGCAGCCCAGACAGTGGGAGGGGCTACACCTTC.

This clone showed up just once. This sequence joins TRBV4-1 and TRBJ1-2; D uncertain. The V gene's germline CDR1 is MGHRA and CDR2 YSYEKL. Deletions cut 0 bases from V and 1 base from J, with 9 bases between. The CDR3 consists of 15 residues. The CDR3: CASSQDRGYNYGYTF. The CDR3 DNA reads TGCGCCAGCAGCCAAGATCGGGGTTATAACTATGGCTACACCTTC.

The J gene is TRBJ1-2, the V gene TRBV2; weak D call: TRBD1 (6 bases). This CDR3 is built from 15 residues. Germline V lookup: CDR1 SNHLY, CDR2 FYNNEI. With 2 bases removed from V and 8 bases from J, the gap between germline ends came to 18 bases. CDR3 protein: CASSENAGRGGGYTF. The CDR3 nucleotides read TGTGCCAGCAGTGAAAACGCGGGCAGGGGCGGCGGCTACACCTTC.

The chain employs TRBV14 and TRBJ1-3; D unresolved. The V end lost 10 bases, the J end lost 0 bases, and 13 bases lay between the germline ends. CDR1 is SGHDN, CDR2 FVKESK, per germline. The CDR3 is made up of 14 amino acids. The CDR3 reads CATPRIYSGNTIYF. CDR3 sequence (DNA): TGTGCCACCCCGAGGATCTACTCTGGAAACACCATATATTTT.

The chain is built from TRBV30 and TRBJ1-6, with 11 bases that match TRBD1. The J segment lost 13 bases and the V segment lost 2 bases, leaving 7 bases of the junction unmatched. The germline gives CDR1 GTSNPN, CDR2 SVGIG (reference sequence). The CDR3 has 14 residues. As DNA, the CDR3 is TGTGCCTGGAGTAACTGGACAGGGGGCTCCCCCCTCCACTTT. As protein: CAWSNWTGGSPLHF.

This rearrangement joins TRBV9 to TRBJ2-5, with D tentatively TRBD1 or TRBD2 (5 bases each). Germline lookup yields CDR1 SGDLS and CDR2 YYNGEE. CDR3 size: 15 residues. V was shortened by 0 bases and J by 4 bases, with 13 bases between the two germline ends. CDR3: CASSVGLGGGETQYF. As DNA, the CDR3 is TGTGCCAGCAGCGTAGGTCTGGGTGGGGGAGAGACCCAGTACTTC.

The CDR3 loop reads CASSRTGGQDEQFF. The DNA for the CDR3 is TGTGCCAGCAGCCGGACAGGGGGCCAGGATGAGCAGTTCTTC. The chain carries TRBV2 and TRBJ2-1, with 11 bases matching TRBD1. The CDR3 runs 14 residues. V lost 6 bases to trimming and J lost 8 bases; unmatched junction nucleotides: 6. The germline gives CDR1 SNHLY, CDR2 FYNNEI.

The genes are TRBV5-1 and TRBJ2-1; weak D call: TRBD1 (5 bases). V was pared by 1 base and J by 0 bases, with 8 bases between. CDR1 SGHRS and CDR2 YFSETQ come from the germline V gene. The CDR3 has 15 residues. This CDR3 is CASSLFQGSYNEQFF. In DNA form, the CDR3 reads TGCGCCAGCAGCTTGTTCCAGGGCTCCTACAATGAGCAGTTCTTC.